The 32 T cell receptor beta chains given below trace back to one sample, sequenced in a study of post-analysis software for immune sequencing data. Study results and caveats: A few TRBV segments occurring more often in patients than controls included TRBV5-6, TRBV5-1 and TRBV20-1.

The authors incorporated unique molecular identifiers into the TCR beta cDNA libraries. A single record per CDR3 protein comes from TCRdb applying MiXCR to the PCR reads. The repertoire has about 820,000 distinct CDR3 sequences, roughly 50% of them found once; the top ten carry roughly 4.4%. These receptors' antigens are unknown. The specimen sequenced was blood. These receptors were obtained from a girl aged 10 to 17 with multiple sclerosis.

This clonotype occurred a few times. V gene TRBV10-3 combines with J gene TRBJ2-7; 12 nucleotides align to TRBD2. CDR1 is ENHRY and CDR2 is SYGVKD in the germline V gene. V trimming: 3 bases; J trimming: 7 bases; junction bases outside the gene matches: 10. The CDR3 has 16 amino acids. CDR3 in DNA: TGTGCCATCAGTGATGGGAGGACTAGCGGGGCAGGGGAGCAGTACTTC. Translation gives CAISDGRTSGAGEQYF.

As DNA, the CDR3 is TGTGCCAGCAGCCCCGGGGCGCTCGGAGGCACAGATACGCAGTATTTT. Protein sequence: CASSPGALGGTDTQYF. The chain carries TRBV27 and TRBJ2-3; D may be TRBD1 or TRBD2 (5 bases each). The CDR3 consists of 16 residues. V lost 6 bases, J lost 1 base, and 17 bases lay in between. Germline CDR1 and CDR2: MNHEY and SMNVEV (reference sequence).

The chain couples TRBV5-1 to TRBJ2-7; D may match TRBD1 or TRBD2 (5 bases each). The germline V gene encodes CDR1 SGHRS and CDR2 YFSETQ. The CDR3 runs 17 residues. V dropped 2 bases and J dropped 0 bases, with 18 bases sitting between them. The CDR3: CASSFGRWGSSSYEQYF. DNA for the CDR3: TGCGCCAGCAGCTTTGGCCGGTGGGGGTCGAGCTCCTACGAGCAGTACTTC. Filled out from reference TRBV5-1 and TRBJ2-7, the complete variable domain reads KAGVTQTPRYLIKTRGQQVTLSCSPISGHRSVSWYQQTPGQGLQFLFEYFSETQRNKGNFPGRFSGRQFSNSRSEMNVSTLELGDSALYLCASSFGRWGSSSYEQYFGPGTRLTVT.

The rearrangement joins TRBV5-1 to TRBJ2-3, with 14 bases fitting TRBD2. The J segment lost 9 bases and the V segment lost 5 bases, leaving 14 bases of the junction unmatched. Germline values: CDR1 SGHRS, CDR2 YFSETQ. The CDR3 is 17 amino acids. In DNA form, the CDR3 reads TGCGCCAGCAGTGGGCTCTTGGGACTAGCGGGAGTAGAGACGCAGTATTTT. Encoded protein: CASSGLLGLAGVETQYF.

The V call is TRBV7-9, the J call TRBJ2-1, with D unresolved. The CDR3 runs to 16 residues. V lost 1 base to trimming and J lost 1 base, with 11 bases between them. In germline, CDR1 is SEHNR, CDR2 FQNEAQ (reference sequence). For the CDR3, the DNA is TGTGCCAGCAGCTTAGGTTTAGGTGTTTCCTACAATGAGCAGTTCTTC. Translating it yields CASSLGLGVSYNEQFF.

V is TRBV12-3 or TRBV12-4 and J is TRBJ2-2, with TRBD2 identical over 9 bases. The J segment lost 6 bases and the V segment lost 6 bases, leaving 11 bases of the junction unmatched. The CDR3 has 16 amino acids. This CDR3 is CASRAPIAGVSGELFF. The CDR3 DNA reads TGTGCCAGCAGAGCCCCCATAGCGGGAGTCTCCGGGGAGCTGTTTTTT.

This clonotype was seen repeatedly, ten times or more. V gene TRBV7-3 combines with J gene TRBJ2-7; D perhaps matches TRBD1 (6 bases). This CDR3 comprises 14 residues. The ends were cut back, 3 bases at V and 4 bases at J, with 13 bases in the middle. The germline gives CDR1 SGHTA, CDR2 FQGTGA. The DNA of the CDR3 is TGTGCCAGCAGCTTCGGGGACAAGTATTACGAGCAGTACTTC. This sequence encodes CASSFGDKYYEQYF. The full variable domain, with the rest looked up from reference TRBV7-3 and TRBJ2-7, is GAGVSQTPSNKVTEKGKYVELRCDPISGHTALYWYRQSLGQGPEFLIYFQGTGAADDSGLPNDRFFAVRPEGSVSTLKIQRTERGDSAVYLCASSFGDKYYEQYFGPGTRLTVT.

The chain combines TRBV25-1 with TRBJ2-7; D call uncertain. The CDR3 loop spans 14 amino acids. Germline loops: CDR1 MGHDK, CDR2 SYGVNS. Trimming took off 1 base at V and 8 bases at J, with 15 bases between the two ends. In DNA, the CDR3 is TGTGCCAGCAGTGAATTCGACCTTATGGGGAAGCAGTACTTC. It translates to CASSEFDLMGKQYF.

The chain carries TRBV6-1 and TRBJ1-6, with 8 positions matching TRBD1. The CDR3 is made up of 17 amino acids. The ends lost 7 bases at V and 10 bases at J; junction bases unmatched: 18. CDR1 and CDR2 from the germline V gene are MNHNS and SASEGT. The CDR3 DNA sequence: TGTGCCAGCAAGCTCGAGAAGGACAGGGCGAGAAGGTCACCCCTCCACTTT. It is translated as CASKLEKDRARRSPLHF.

Here the CDR3 reads CASSLTDRTNYGYTF. The CDR3 DNA reads TGTGCCAGCAGTTTGACGGACAGGACCAACTATGGCTACACCTTC. V and J are TRBV12-3 or TRBV12-4 and TRBJ1-2; 7 positions match TRBD1. The junction had 6 bases not matched to a gene; V was cut back by 3 bases and J by 2 bases. This CDR3 has 15 residues.

Written as DNA, the CDR3 is TGTGCCAGCAGTTTAAGGCAGGCCGGGGAGCTGTTTTTT. Its translation is CASSLRQAGELFF. V and J are TRBV12-3 or TRBV12-4 and TRBJ2-2; D unclear. This CDR3 region has 13 residues. V was pared by 2 bases and J by 6 bases, with 7 bases between.

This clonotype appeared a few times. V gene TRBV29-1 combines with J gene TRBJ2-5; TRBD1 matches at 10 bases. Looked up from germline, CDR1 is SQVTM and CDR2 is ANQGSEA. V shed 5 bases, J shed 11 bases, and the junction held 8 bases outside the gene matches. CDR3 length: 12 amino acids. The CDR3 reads CSVRQGAGEQYF. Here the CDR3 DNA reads TGCAGCGTTCGACAGGGGGCCGGGGAGCAGTACTTC. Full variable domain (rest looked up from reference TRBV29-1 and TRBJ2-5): SAVISQKPSRDICQRGTSLTIQCQVDSQVTMMFWYRQQPGQSLTLIATANQGSEATYESGFVIDKFPISRPNLTFSTLTVSNMSPEDSSIYLCSVRQGAGEQYFGPGTRLLVL.

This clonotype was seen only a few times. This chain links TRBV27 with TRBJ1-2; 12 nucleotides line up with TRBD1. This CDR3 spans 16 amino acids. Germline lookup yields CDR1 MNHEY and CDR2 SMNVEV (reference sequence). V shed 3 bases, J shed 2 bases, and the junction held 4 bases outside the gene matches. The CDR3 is CASSLGQGAENYGYTF. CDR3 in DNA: TGTGCCAGCAGTTTGGGACAGGGGGCGGAGAACTATGGCTACACCTTC.

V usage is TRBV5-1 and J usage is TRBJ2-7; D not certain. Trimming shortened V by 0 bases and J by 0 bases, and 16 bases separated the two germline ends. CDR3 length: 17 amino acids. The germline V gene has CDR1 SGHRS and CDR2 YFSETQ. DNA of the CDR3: TGCGCCAGCAGCTTGGGCGGAGTCAGCGATAGCTCCTACGAGCAGTACTTC. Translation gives CASSLGGVSDSSYEQYF. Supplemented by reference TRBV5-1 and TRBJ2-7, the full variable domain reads KAGVTQTPRYLIKTRGQQVTLSCSPISGHRSVSWYQQTPGQGLQFLFEYFSETQRNKGNFPGRFSGRQFSNSRSEMNVSTLELGDSALYLCASSLGGVSDSSYEQYFGPGTRLTVT.

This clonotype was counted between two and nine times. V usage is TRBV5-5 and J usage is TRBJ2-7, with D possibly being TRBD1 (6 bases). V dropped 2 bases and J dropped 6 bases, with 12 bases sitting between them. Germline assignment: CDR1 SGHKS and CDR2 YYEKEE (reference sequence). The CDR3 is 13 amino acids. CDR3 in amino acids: CASSLQGWGEQYF. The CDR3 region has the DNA TGTGCCAGCAGCTTACAGGGTTGGGGCGAGCAGTACTTC.

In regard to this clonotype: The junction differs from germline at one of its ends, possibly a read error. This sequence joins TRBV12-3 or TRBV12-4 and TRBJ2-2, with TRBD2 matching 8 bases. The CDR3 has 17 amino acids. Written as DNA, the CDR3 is TGTGCCAGCAGTCCCTCGGGGGGGCCCTCAAACACCCGGGAGCTGTCTTTT. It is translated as CASSPSGGPSNTRELSF.

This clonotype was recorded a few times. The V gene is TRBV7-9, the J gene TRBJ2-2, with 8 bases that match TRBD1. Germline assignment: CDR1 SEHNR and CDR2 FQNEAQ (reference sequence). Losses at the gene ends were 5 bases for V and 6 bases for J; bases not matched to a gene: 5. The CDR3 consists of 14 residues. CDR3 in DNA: TGTGCCAGCAGCCCAAGGACAGGGCCCGGGGAGCTGTTTTTT. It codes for CASSPRTGPGELFF.

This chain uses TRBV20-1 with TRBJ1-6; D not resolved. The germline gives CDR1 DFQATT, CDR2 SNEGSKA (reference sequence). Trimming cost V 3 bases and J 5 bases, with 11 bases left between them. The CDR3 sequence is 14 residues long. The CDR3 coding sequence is TGCAGTGCTAGGGGTAGGGCCGATAATTCACCCCTCCACTTT. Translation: CSARGRADNSPLHF.

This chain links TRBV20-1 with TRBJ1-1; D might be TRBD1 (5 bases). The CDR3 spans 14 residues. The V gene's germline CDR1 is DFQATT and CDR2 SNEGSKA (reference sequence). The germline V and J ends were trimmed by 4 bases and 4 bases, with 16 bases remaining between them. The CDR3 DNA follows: TGCAGTGCTATAGATGTGAGGGGTTGCACTGAAGCTTTCTTT. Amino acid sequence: CSAIDVRGCTEAFF.

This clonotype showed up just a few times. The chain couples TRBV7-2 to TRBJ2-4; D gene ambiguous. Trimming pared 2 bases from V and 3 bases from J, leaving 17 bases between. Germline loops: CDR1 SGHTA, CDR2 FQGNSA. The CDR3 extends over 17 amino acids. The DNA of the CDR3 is TGTGCCAGCAGCTTACGCACGGACCGGTCGGGCAAAAACATTCAGTACTTC. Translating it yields CASSLRTDRSGKNIQYF. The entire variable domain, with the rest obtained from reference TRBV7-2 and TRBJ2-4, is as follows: GAGVSQSPSNKVTEKGKDVELRCDPISGHTALYWYRQSLGQGLEFLIYFQGNSAPDKSGLPSDRFSAERTGGSVSTLTIQRTQQEDSAVYLCASSLRTDRSGKNIQYFGAGTRLSVL.

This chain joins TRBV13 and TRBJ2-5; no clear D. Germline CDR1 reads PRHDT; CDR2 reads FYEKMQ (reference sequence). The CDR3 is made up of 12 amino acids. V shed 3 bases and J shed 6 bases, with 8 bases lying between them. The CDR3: CASSFGVQTQYF. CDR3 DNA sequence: TGTGCCAGCAGCTTTGGGGTTCAGACCCAGTACTTC.

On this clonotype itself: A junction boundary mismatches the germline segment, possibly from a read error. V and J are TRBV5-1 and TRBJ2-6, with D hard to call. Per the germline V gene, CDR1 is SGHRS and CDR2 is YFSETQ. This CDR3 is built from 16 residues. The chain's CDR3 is CASSSAQSSGTNVLTF. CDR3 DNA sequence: TGCGCCAGCAGCTCGGCCCAGAGCTCTGGGACCAACGTCCTGACTTTC.

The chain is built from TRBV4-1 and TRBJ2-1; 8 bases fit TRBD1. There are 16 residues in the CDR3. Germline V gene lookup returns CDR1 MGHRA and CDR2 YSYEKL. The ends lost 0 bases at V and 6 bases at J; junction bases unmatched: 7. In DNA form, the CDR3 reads TGCGCCAGCAGCCAAGAGAGACAGGGGATCCTCAATGAGCAGTTCTTC. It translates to CASSQERQGILNEQFF.

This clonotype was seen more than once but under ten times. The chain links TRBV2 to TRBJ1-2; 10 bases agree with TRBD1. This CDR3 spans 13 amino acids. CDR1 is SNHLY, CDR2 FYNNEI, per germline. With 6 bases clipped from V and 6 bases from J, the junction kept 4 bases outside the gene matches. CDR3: CASSGQGVDGYTF. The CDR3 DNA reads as TGTGCCAGCAGCGGACAGGGGGTGGATGGCTACACCTTC.

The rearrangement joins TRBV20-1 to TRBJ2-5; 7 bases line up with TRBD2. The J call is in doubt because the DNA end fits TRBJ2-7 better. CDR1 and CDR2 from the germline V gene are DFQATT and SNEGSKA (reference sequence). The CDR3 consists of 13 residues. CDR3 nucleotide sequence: TGCAGTGCTAGAGGAACTAGCGTTAGCGAGCAGTACTTC. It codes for CSARGTSVSEQYF.

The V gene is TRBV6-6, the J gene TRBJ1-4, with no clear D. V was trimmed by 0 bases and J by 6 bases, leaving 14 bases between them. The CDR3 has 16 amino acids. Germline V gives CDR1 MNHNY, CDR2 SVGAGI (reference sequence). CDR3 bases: TGTGCCAGCAGTTACTCGATGGGCGGCACCGATGAAAAACTGTTTTTT. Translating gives CASSYSMGGTDEKLFF.

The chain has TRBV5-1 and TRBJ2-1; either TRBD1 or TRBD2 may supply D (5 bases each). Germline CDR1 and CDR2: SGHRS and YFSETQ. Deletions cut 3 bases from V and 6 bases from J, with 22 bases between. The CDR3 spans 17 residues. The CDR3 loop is CASSWGNSVVGANEQFF. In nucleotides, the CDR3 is TGCGCCAGCAGCTGGGGGAATAGTGTCGTTGGCGCCAATGAGCAGTTCTTC.

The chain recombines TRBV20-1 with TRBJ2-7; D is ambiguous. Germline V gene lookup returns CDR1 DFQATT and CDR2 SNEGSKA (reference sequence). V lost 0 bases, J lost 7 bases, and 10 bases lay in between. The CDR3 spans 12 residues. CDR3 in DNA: TGCAGTGCTAGAGACAGCCTACGGGAGCAGTACTTC. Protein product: CSARDSLREQYF.

The CDR3 protein is CSVLGLADTQYF. CDR3 sequence (DNA): TGCAGCGTTCTCGGGCTCGCAGATACGCAGTATTTT. This chain uses TRBV29-1 with TRBJ2-3; D unclear. Deletions cut 5 bases from V and 4 bases from J, with 10 bases between. Germline CDR1 and CDR2: SQVTM and ANQGSEA. The CDR3 totals 12 residues.

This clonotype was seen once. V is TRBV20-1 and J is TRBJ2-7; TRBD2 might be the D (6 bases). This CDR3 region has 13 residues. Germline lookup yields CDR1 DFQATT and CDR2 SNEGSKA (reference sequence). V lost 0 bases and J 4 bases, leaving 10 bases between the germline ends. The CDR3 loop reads CSARERGRYEQYF. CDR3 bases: TGCAGTGCTAGAGAGCGGGGTCGTTACGAGCAGTACTTC.

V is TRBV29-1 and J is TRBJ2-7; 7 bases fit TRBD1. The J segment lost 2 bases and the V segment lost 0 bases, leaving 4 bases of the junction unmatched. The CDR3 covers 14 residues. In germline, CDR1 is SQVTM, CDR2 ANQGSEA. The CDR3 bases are TGCAGCGTTGAAGATCCTCAGGGGGCCTACGAGCAGTACTTC. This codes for CSVEDPQGAYEQYF.

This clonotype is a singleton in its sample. CDR3 amino acids: CASSYGQGSNQPQHF. The CDR3 DNA reads TGTGCCAGCAGTTACGGACAGGGTAGCAATCAGCCCCAGCATTTT. This chain connects TRBV6-6 to TRBJ1-5; 8 bases match TRBD1. Germline CDR1 is MNHNY and CDR2 is SVGAGI (reference sequence). V was clipped by 2 bases and J by 0 bases; unmatched bases: 0. The CDR3 runs 15 residues.